The clone carrying this TCR beta chain was detected only a few times. Its target is not known. This sample is part of a study of T-cell reconstitution after alpha-beta-depleted transplantation in children. Study results and caveats: As was reported, about two months after transplant, alpha-beta T cells came from several hundred expanded graft clones. In some patients, recipient T cells and intrathymic progenitors surviving conditioning explained high day-60 diversity.

CDR1 and CDR2 from the germline V gene are SEHNR and FQNEAQ (reference sequence). This CDR3 has 15 amino acids. The V and J ends lost 5 bases and 4 bases, in that order; junction bases with no gene match: 8. Preparation of the TCRbeta library was carried out with unique molecular identifiers. TCRdb reprocessed the PCR reads with MiXCR, giving one entry per CDR3 protein. The data hold about 77,000 distinct CDR3 sequences, with 15% to 20% observed a single time. V usage is TRBV7-9 and J usage is TRBJ2-5; 9 bases agree with TRBD1. The material sequenced was PBMCs, mostly from graft donor cells, taken 360 days after TCRalphabeta/CD19-depleted stem cell transplant. The clonotype comes from a male patient between 2 and 15 years old who had a stem cell transplant for acute lymphoblastic leukemia, so the T cells may come from the graft donor. This CDR3 reads CASSADRGMRETQYF. The CDR3 DNA follows: TGTGCCAGCAGCGCGGACAGGGGTATGAGAGAGACCCAGTACTTC.